Described below is a single T cell receptor (beta chain) sequence and its context. Its antigen remains unidentified. This specimen comes from a study of graft-versus-host responses after intestinal transplantation. At the level of the study: Transplant types were multivisceral, liver-intestinal, or isolated intestinal.

CDR1 and CDR2 (germline): MNHEY, SVGAGI. Trimming took off 6 bases at V and 4 bases at J, with 16 bases between the two ends. This CDR3 has 15 amino acids. Method: immunoSEQ multiplex PCR; TCRdb's copy keeps in-frame clones and lacks some. Here the sample spans about 94,000 clones, roughly 91% being singletons. Source: unstimulated CD8+ T cells sorted from spleen or lymph node cells, taken before intestinal transplant. The receptor was isolated from a human donor who received an intestinal transplant. The gene calls are TRBV6-5 and TRBJ2-1; D is perhaps TRBD2 (6 bases). For the CDR3, the DNA is TGTGCCAGCAGCGCCAGCGGGTACCCTTACAATGAGCAGTTCTTC. It specifies CASSASGYPYNEQFF.